This T cell receptor (beta chain) was captured by sequencing in a study of blood T cell repertoires in COVID-19 (dated by TCRdb to 2020 to 2021). Broadly, across the study: Samples covering the acute and convalescent phases of COVID-19 were provided by collaborators in the United States, Italy and Spain. The material from the prospective study consisted of cDNA or gDNA derived from T cells, B-cell-depleted T cells, or PBMCs. Subjects who had been exposed to COVID-19, were actively infected with it, or had recovered from it provided the deeply sampled blood TCRbeta repertoires that made up the dataset. Where HLA class I and class II types were available, the types were taken from metadata supplied by the sample provider, not from assay-based typing. The repertoires were released in a freely available public database intended as a resource for research on the immune response to SARS-CoV-2. The samples were drawn from two sources: the first 160 participants of the ongoing ImmuneRACE study, and some 1,300 subjects contributed by 6 global collaborators. Sample metadata almost always included a de-identified subject ID, COVID-19 status, age in years and sex. Points the paper makes about the study in general: Clinical and demographic metadata were provided uncurated, with the amount varying by source and participant.

In the prospective study, participants were about 18 to 89 years old, resided in 24 geographic areas of the United States, and were enrolled through a virtual design. In the prospective study, participants were assigned to cohorts based on the clinical history participants reported in a screening survey and a study questionnaire. Recovered participants in ImmuneRACE Cohort 3 were defined by two consecutive negative NP/OP PCR tests, clearance by a healthcare professional, or resolution of symptoms. In the prospective study, mobile phlebotomists collected whole blood, serum and a nasopharyngeal or oropharyngeal swab from each participant. Prospective study participants could optionally give additional blood draws and questionnaires over a roughly two-month period. Before DNA extraction, prospective study blood samples were shipped either frozen or at room temperature. V is reduced by 2 bases and J by 6 bases, leaving a spacing of 17 bases between them. Inclusive of the bounding cysteine and phenylalanine, the CDR3 is 16 residues long. The kept DNA is CDR3 alone, 48 bases in frame from the first base. The germline V gene (reference sequence) provides CDR1 MNHEY and CDR2 SMNVEV.

Notes on this clone: The target of this receptor is not known. No base quality information exists; no much larger clone differs at one position.

TCRbeta CDR3 regions were amplified from genomic DNA using the immunoSEQ Assay, a bias-controlled multiplex PCR. In the original analysis: The number of nucleated cells in each sample was estimated from the amplification of reference gene primers within the assay. To quantify the absolute abundance of each unique TCRbeta CDR3 rearrangement, sequence reads were collapsed and filtered. For each sample, productive Simpson clonality was calculated as the square root of Simpson's diversity index over productive rearrangements. TCRdb took over this immuneACCESS table, retaining in-frame rearrangements with V and J assigned. Such tables are incomplete; in checked studies, under half of the missing clones stem from an unresolved V gene, and the remainder is unexplained. V, J and clone size reflect that table, while D and trimming were determined from the DNA. The sample table records approximately 260,000 clones; around 82% of these occur just once. The biggest ten clones account for around 3.6% of the sample.

The chain joins TRBV27 to TRBJ1-5; there is no confident call for the D gene. The sample comprised PBMCs or T cells enriched from blood (not recorded which). The receptor was derived from a man aged 50 to 60 who had recovered from COVID-19. The CDR3 sequence is CASSLKIPGFGQPQHF. The DNA sequence is as follows: TGTGCCAGCAGTTTAAAGATTCCGGGGTTTGGTCAGCCCCAGCATTTT.